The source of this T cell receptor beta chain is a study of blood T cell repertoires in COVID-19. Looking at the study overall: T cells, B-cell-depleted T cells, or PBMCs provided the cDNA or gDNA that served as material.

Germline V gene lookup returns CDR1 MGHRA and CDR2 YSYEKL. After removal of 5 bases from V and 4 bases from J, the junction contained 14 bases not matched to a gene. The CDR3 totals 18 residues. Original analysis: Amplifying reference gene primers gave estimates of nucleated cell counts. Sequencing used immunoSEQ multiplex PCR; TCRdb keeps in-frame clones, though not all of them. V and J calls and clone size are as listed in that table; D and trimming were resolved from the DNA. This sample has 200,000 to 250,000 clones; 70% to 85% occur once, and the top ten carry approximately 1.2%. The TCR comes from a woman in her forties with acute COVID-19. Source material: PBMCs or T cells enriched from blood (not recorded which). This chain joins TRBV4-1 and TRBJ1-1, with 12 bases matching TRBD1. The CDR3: CASSENSRDRGLVTEAFF. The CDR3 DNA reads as TGCGCCAGCAGCGAAAACTCCCGGGACAGGGGGCTCGTCACTGAAGCTTTCTTT.